The present entry profiles one T cell receptor (beta chain) with its context. The antigen is undetermined. This specimen comes from a study of cytomegalovirus exposure and HLA in healthy donors. The germline CDR1 and CDR2 sequences are GTSNPN and SVGIG (reference sequence). The V segment lost 4 bases and the J segment 1 base; nucleotides outside the gene matches: 9. The CDR3 covers 15 residues. Using immunoSEQ multiplex PCR, the repertoire was profiled, and TCRdb retains in-frame clones only, with some absent. This table holds around 150,000 clones, just under 85% found once. General observations from the study: Subsequent analysis revealed that first-cohort TCR clusters tended to co-occur in the 90 to 150 validation repertoires.

The sequenced material came from PBMCs. The clonotype was recovered from a man younger than 45 in good health and CMV-seropositive. The chain couples TRBV30 to TRBJ1-1, with TRBD1 matching over 7 bases. DNA for the CDR3: TGTGCCTGGATTCCCAGGGGGTTTAGGAACACTGAAGCTTTCTTT. Its translation: CAWIPRGFRNTEAFF.